This T cell receptor (beta chain) was observed in a study of blood T cell repertoires in COVID-19. Across the study: Samples representing acute and convalescent COVID-19 were sourced from the United States, Italy and Spain.

TCRdb keeps only in-frame clones here, not all; method: immunoSEQ multiplex PCR. Among around 380,000 clones, more than 75% were seen once, and the ten largest hold about 1%. Germline CDR1 is KGHSH and CDR2 is LQKENI. This CDR3 is built from 14 residues. V lost 6 bases, J lost 7 bases, and 6 bases stayed unmatched. The source material was peripheral blood. This clonotype was obtained from a human donor with acute or convalescent COVID-19. The donor label of this sample is uncertain. The chain uses TRBV18 and TRBJ1-6; 7 bases line up with TRBD1. CDR3 nucleotide sequence: TGTGCCAGCTCGCACGACAGGGCGAATTCACCCCTCCACTTT. This codes for CASSHDRANSPLHF.